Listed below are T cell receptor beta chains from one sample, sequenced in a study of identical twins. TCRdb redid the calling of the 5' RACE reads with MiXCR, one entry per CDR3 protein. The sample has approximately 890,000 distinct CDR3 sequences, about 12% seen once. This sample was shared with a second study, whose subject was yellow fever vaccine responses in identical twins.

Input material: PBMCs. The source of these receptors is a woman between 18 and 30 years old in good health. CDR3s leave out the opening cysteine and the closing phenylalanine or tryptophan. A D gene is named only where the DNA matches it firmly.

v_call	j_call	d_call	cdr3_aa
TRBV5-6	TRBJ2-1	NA	ASSIPAGNNEQF
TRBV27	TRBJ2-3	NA	ASSYNRRSDTQY
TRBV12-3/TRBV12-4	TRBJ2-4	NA	ASSRDRVAKNIQY
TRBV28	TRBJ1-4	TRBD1	ASRSTGVRKLF
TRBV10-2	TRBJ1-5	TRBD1	ASSESGTGNNQPQH
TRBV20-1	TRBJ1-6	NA	SARDQSGTRTLH
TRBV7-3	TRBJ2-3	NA	ASSLTEAGIKDTQY
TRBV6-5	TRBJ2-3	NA	ASSYDATDTQY
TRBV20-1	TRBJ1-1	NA	SFRMNTEAF
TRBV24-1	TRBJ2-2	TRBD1	ATSDWTGNTGELF
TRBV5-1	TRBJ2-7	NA	ASSGTPLSYEQY
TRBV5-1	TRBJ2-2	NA	ASSLVQTHTGELF
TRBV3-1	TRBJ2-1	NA	ASSQDRPGGARNEQF
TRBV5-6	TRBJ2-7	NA	ASSFWPGTYEQY
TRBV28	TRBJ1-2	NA	ATAGDYGYT
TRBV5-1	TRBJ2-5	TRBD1	ASYSGTGVETQY